These 15 T cell receptor beta chains originate from one sample sequenced in a study of blood T cell repertoires in COVID-19 (dated by TCRdb to 2019 to 2021). Libraries came from the immunoSEQ multiplex PCR assay. The source is immuneACCESS, and TCRdb retained only in-frame sequences with V and J called. Part of the clones is not carried over; for the studies checked, unresolved V genes explain less than half of this, and the remainder is unexplained. This sample gives about 190,000 clones in total; approximately 84% of them show up just once. Jointly, the top ten make up about 3.5% of the sample. Material for sequencing was PBMCs or T cells enriched from blood (not recorded which). These receptors were obtained from a woman aged 30 to 39 who had recovered from COVID-19.

The chain is built from TRBV18 and TRBJ1-4; tentatively, D is TRBD1 (6 bases). Trimming took 5 bases from V and 5 from J, leaving 15 bases between them. There are 15 residues in the CDR3. Germline V gene data show CDR1 as KGHSH and CDR2 as LQKENI. The CDR3 region is CASSGQFGRNEKLFF. CDR3 DNA: TGTGCCAGCTCAGGACAGTTTGGGCGAAATGAAAAACTGTTTTTT.

About this clone itself: An end of the junction differs from the germline gene, which may be a read error. The chain couples TRBV14 to TRBJ2-3; TRBD2 matches 9 bases. This CDR3 is built from 15 residues. Germline values: CDR1 SGHDN, CDR2 FVKESK. Here the CDR3 DNA reads TGTGCCAGCAGCCCCGGAGGGACTAGCAGAGATACGCAGTATTTT. Protein sequence: CASSPGGTSRDTQYF.

The chain combines TRBV2 with TRBJ2-1; TRBD2 matches 15 bases. Germline CDR1 is SNHLY and CDR2 is FYNNEI. This CDR3 comprises 16 residues. V shed 6 bases and J 4 bases; nucleotides not matched to a gene: 4. The CDR3 nucleotides read TGTGCCAGCAGGGGGACTAGCGGGAGGAGGTACAATGAGCAGTTCTTC. Protein: CASRGTSGRRYNEQFF.

V gene TRBV18 combines with J gene TRBJ2-7; TRBD1 aligns across 11 bases. CDR3 length: 15 amino acids. Germline V gene data show CDR1 as KGHSH and CDR2 as LQKENI. The J segment lost 6 bases and the V segment lost 4 bases, leaving 8 bases of the junction unmatched. The CDR3 coding sequence is TGTGCCAGCTCACTCCAAACCGGGACAGGGGGCGAGCAGTACTTC. Its translation is CASSLQTGTGGEQYF.

The chain links TRBV28 to TRBJ1-6; 10 bases agree with TRBD1. CDR3 length equals 18 residues. Germline V CDR1 and CDR2: MDHEN, SYDVKM. V lost 3 bases, J lost 1 base, and 6 bases stayed unmatched. The CDR3 DNA sequence: TGTGCCAGCAGTTTGTCGACAGGGGGCGCATCCTATAATTCACCCCTCCACTTT. Amino acid sequence: CASSLSTGGASYNSPLHF.

V gene TRBV7-2 combines with J gene TRBJ1-2, with 8 bases fitting TRBD1. The germline gives CDR1 SGHTA, CDR2 FQGNSA. The CDR3 extends over 14 amino acids. The V segment lost 0 bases and the J segment 8 bases; nucleotides outside the gene matches: 5. This CDR3 is CASSLARTGNGYTF. CDR3 in DNA: TGTGCCAGCAGCTTAGCGCGGACAGGGAACGGCTACACCTTC.

This rearrangement joins TRBV6-2 or TRBV6-3 to TRBJ2-7, with D uncertain. The CDR3 spans 15 residues. The V and J ends lost 4 bases and 6 bases respectively, with 19 bases between them. In germline, CDR1 is MNHEY, CDR2 SVGEGT. The CDR3 region has the DNA TGTGCCAGCAGTTGGTCACTAAACTCCCTTGGCGAGCAGTACTTC. Translation: CASSWSLNSLGEQYF.

This chain joins TRBV7-2 and TRBJ2-7; the D gene is possibly TRBD1 (6 bases). CDR3 length: 15 residues. The ends were cut back, 5 bases at V and 4 bases at J, with 18 bases in the middle. CDR1 is SGHTA, CDR2 FQGNSA, per germline. CDR3 nucleotide sequence: TGTGCCAGCAGCCCCCGATCGGACAGCCTTTACGAGCAGTACGTC. The encoded protein is CASSPRSDSLYEQYV.

The V and J genes are TRBV6-5 and TRBJ1-2, with TRBD1 identical over 9 bases. The trim removed 5 bases at V and 5 bases at J, leaving 9 bases unmatched. The CDR3 has 15 amino acids. Germline assignment: CDR1 MNHEY and CDR2 SVGAGI. CDR3 loop: CASSKTGGQGYGYTF. CDR3 bases: TGTGCCAGCAGTAAAACAGGGGGCCAAGGGTATGGCTACACCTTC.

As to this clone: In the same sample, other DNA sequences code for this CDR3. The chain is built from TRBV7-3 and TRBJ2-3; possibly TRBD2 for D (5 bases). CDR1 SGHTA and CDR2 FQGTGA come from the germline V gene. V lost 5 bases and J lost 0, with 12 bases in between. The CDR3 totals 15 residues. This chain's CDR3 is CASSRSGGSTDTQYF. The CDR3 nucleotides read TGTGCCAGCAGCCGAAGCGGAGGAAGCACAGATACGCAGTATTTT.

The chain employs TRBV19 and TRBJ2-7; the match to TRBD2 covers 9 bases. Germline loops: CDR1 LNHDA, CDR2 SQIVND (reference sequence). This CDR3 comprises 15 residues. V dropped 4 bases and J dropped 0; count of bases not matched to a gene: 4. CDR3 DNA: TGTGCCAGTAGTAGTCTAGCGGGGCACTCCTACGAGCAGTACTTC. It translates to CASSSLAGHSYEQYF.

V and J are TRBV28 and TRBJ1-6, with 7 bases identical to TRBD1. With V trimmed by 4 bases and J by 9 bases, 9 bases remained unmatched. The CDR3 loop spans 15 amino acids. CDR1 is MDHEN, CDR2 SYDVKM, per germline. Here the CDR3 DNA reads TGTGCCAGCAGTTCCCCGACAGGGCTCGGTTCACCCCTCCACTTT. Protein sequence: CASSSPTGLGSPLHF.

The chain recombines TRBV5-1 with TRBJ1-6; 8 positions agree with TRBD1. After removal of 7 bases from V and 8 bases from J, the junction contained 11 bases not matched to a gene. The CDR3 is 15 residues long. From germline, CDR1 is SGHRS and CDR2 YFSETQ. The CDR3 loop reads CASLLLRGLDSPLHF. The CDR3 region has the DNA TGCGCCAGCCTCTTGCTCAGGGGGCTGGATTCACCCCTCCACTTT.

The chain employs TRBV5-1 and TRBJ1-4; D might be TRBD1 (5 bases). The V gene lost 0 bases and the J gene lost 4 bases, with 10 bases spanning the gap. This CDR3 contains 15 residues. Germline V gives CDR1 SGHRS, CDR2 YFSETQ. DNA for the CDR3: TGCGCCAGCAGCTTGGACGGGACTCTTAATGAAAAACTGTTTTTT. Its translation: CASSLDGTLNEKLFF.

The chain links TRBV27 to TRBJ1-1; TRBD1 matches at 7 bases. Germline CDR1 MNHEY, CDR2 SMNVEV (reference sequence). There are 14 residues in the CDR3. V lost 5 bases and J lost 7; bases outside the gene matches: 10. The CDR3, as DNA: TGTGCCAGCAGTCGTCAAAAAGGGGGCCTTGAAGCTTTCTTT. As protein: CASSRQKGGLEAFF.